The 28 T cell receptor beta chains below come from one sample, sequenced in a study of T cell responses to AZD1222 COVID-19 vaccine. Profiling relied on immunoSEQ multiplex PCR, and the TCRdb table lists in-frame clones only, not all of them. Of around 140,000 clones detected, about 91% appear once; the ten largest clones hold 1.9%. Here the sequenced sample was peripheral blood, taken 28 days after the second AZD1222 dose. All receptors come from an adult who received the AZD1222 COVID-19 vaccine.

The chain links TRBV19 to TRBJ1-1; D gene uncertain. Trimming took off 9 bases at V and 10 bases at J, with 21 bases between the two ends. The CDR3 length is 13 residues. CDR1 LNHDA and CDR2 SQIVND come from the germline V gene (reference sequence). CDR3 bases: TGTGCCAGCACGACTACCGGGAGCCAGGTAGCTTTCTTT. Its protein product is CASTTTGSQVAFF.

The chain links TRBV19 to TRBJ1-2; D call uncertain. CDR3 length: 13 amino acids. Trimming shortened V by 6 bases and J by 4 bases, and 12 bases separated the two germline ends. The germline gives CDR1 LNHDA, CDR2 SQIVND (reference sequence). The CDR3 nucleotides read TGTGCCAGTAGAACGGGCATACGCTATGGCTACACCTTC. It yields the protein CASRTGIRYGYTF.

The chain employs TRBV7-9 and TRBJ1-5; weak D call: TRBD1 (5 bases). With 6 bases removed from V and 4 bases from J, the gap between germline ends came to 10 bases. The CDR3 spans 13 residues. Germline V gene lookup returns CDR1 SEHNR and CDR2 FQNEAQ (reference sequence). The CDR3 spells CASSWGLNQPQHF. CDR3 nucleotide sequence: TGTGCCAGCAGTTGGGGCCTTAATCAGCCCCAGCATTTT.

V gene TRBV19 combines with J gene TRBJ1-5; D not resolved. The CDR3 consists of 15 residues. Germline-derived CDR1 and CDR2 are LNHDA and SQIVND (reference sequence). Trimming cost V 0 bases and J 11 bases, with 17 bases left between them. The CDR3 sequence is CASSIEVSTASAQHF. The CDR3 DNA reads as TGTGCCAGTAGTATAGAGGTCTCGACGGCGTCAGCCCAGCATTTT.

The rearrangement links TRBV19 to TRBJ2-5; D not certain. Trimming cost V 4 bases and J 2 bases, with 17 bases left between them. The CDR3 contains 16 residues. CDR1 is LNHDA, CDR2 SQIVND, per germline (reference sequence). The CDR3 spells CASSNDLADPQETQYF. The CDR3 DNA reads as TGTGCCAGTAGTAATGACCTCGCCGACCCTCAAGAGACCCAGTACTTC.

The V and J genes are TRBV2 and TRBJ1-3; D gene uncertain. There are 13 residues in the CDR3. The germline V and J ends were trimmed by 9 bases and 1 base, with 10 bases remaining between them. Germline CDR1 and CDR2: SNHLY and FYNNEI. CDR3 residues: CASAKLSGNTIYF. The CDR3 coding sequence is TGTGCCAGTGCAAAATTGTCTGGAAACACCATATATTTT.

The V call is TRBV19, the J call TRBJ2-2, with 7 nucleotides matching TRBD2. The germline V gene encodes CDR1 LNHDA and CDR2 SQIVND (reference sequence). The CDR3 has 16 amino acids. V was pared by 7 bases and J by 0 bases, with 8 bases of the junction left unmatched. For the CDR3, the DNA is TGTGCCAGTACTCGTTCTAGCGGAGCGAACACCGGGGAGCTGTTTTTT. It encodes CASTRSSGANTGELFF.

The chain carries TRBV18 and TRBJ1-6; no definite D call. The germline V and J ends were trimmed by 6 bases and 7 bases, with 13 bases remaining between them. This CDR3 has 14 residues. The V gene's germline CDR1 is KGHSH and CDR2 LQKENI. The CDR3 sequence: CASSRREENSPLHF. For the CDR3, the DNA is TGTGCCAGCTCCAGGAGGGAGGAGAATTCACCCCTCCACTTT.

The chain is built from TRBV19 and TRBJ2-5; 7 nucleotides align to TRBD2. From germline, CDR1 is LNHDA and CDR2 SQIVND (reference sequence). The CDR3 spans 15 residues. V gave up 1 base and J gave up 4 bases; unmatched junction bases: 6. The CDR3 DNA reads TGTGCCAGTAGTATAGGTGTTGGGGGGGGAGAGACCCAGTACTTC. Protein: CASSIGVGGGETQYF.

V gene TRBV7-9 combines with J gene TRBJ2-3; TRBD1 is a possible D gene (5 bases). Germline V gene data show CDR1 as SEHNR and CDR2 as FQNEAQ (reference sequence). The CDR3 loop spans 14 amino acids. Trimming pared 4 bases from V and 6 bases from J, leaving 14 bases between. The CDR3 DNA follows: TGTGCCAGCAGCTCCCCCCAGGGCCTCGATACGCAGTATTTT. It yields the protein CASSSPQGLDTQYF.

J is TRBJ2-2 and V is TRBV7-9; D not resolved. Germline-derived CDR1 and CDR2 are SEHNR and FQNEAQ (reference sequence). This CDR3 has 16 residues. V was shortened by 3 bases and J by 4 bases, with 15 bases between the two germline ends. The CDR3, as DNA: TGTGCCAGCAGCTTCCGAGCCAGCCTTTCCACCGGGGAGCTGTTTTTT. It translates to CASSFRASLSTGELFF. Full variable domain (rest looked up from reference TRBV7-9 and TRBJ2-2): DTGVSQNPRHKITKRGQNVTFRCDPISEHNRLYWYRQTLGQGPEFLTYFQNEAQLEKSRLLSDRFSAERPKGSFSTLEIQRTEQGDSAMYLCASSFRASLSTGELFFGEGSRLTVL.

This clone was observed once. The rearrangement uses TRBV7-9 and TRBJ1-2, with a tentative D call TRBD1 (5 bases). The CDR3 runs 12 residues. From germline, CDR1 is SEHNR and CDR2 FQNEAQ (reference sequence). Trimming took 7 bases from V and 14 from J, leaving 20 bases between them. CDR3 DNA sequence: TGTGCCAGCACCCCCTCCCCCCAGGGTGGGACCTTC. Translating gives CASTPSPQGGTF. Looking up the rest from reference TRBV7-9 and TRBJ1-2 gives the full variable domain: DTGVSQNPRHKITKRGQNVTFRCDPISEHNRLYWYRQTLGQGPEFLTYFQNEAQLEKSRLLSDRFSAERPKGSFSTLEIQRTEQGDSAMYLCASTPSPQGGTFGSGTRLTVV.

This clone was detected once. The rearrangement links TRBV3-1 (or the pseudogene TRBV3-2) to TRBJ1-2; no definite D call. V lost 0 bases, J lost 4 bases, and 6 bases lay in between. The CDR3 is 13 amino acids. Germline CDR1 is LGHDT and CDR2 is YNNKEL (reference sequence). The CDR3 loop reads CASSQDGLYGYTF. CDR3 coding DNA: TGTGCCAGCAGCCAAGATGGTCTCTATGGCTACACCTTC.

This chain connects TRBV5-1 to TRBJ1-1; 8 bases fit TRBD1. CDR1 is SGHRS, CDR2 YFSETQ, per germline. The CDR3 loop spans 15 amino acids. V lost 4 bases, J lost 3 bases, and 8 bases stayed unmatched. CDR3 residues: CASSQDRVGDTEAFF. The CDR3, as DNA: TGCGCCAGCAGCCAGGACAGGGTGGGGGACACTGAAGCTTTCTTT.

V usage is TRBV6-4 and J usage is TRBJ1-2, with TRBD1 matching over 9 bases. The CDR3 has 16 amino acids. Trimming cost V 0 bases and J 8 bases; bases outside gene matches: 10. Looked up from germline, CDR1 is MRHNA and CDR2 is SNTAGT. As DNA, the CDR3 is TGTGCCAGCAGTGACTCAAGGGAGGACAGGGGTATGGGCTACACCTTC. Its translation: CASSDSREDRGMGYTF.

V gene TRBV9 combines with J gene TRBJ1-2; 9 bases line up with TRBD1. V was pared by 4 bases and J by 4 bases, with 11 bases of the junction left unmatched. The CDR3 is 16 residues long. Germline CDR1 is SGDLS and CDR2 is YYNGEE. The CDR3 loop reads CASSQGGGQGAYGYTF. CDR3 nucleotide sequence: TGTGCCAGCAGCCAGGGCGGGGGACAGGGTGCCTATGGCTACACCTTC.

This sequence joins TRBV5-6 and TRBJ1-6; D remains unclear. From germline, CDR1 is SGHDT and CDR2 YYEEEE. The CDR3 sequence is 12 residues long. Trimming pared 4 bases from V and 12 bases from J, leaving 11 bases between. The chain's CDR3 is CASSNTGQPLHF. The CDR3 DNA reads TGTGCCAGCAGCAATACCGGGCAACCCCTCCACTTT.

J is TRBJ1-2 and V is TRBV5-1; maybe TRBD1 (5 bases). Per germline, CDR1 SGHRS and CDR2 YFSETQ. V dropped 3 bases and J dropped 4 bases, with 10 bases sitting between them. CDR3 size: 13 residues. In nucleotides, the CDR3 is TGCGCCAGCAGCTCGCAGGGTAGCTATGGCTACACCTTC. Amino acid sequence: CASSSQGSYGYTF. Complete variable domain (other parts from reference TRBV5-1 and TRBJ1-2): KAGVTQTPRYLIKTRGQQVTLSCSPISGHRSVSWYQQTPGQGLQFLFEYFSETQRNKGNFPGRFSGRQFSNSRSEMNVSTLELGDSALYLCASSSQGSYGYTFGSGTRLTVV.

The chain links TRBV18 to TRBJ1-1; TRBD1 matches at 8 bases. Germline CDR1 is KGHSH and CDR2 is LQKENI. This CDR3 is 14 amino acids long. The V gene end was trimmed by 6 bases and the J gene end by 3 bases; junction bases not matched to a gene: 6. The CDR3 nucleotides are TGTGCCAGCTCCCCAGCAGGGGGCGACACTGAAGCTTTCTTT. Translating gives CASSPAGGDTEAFF.

CDR3 bases: TGTGCCAGCAGCCTAAGGACAAGCATGAACACTGAAGCTTTCTTT. This sequence encodes CASSLRTSMNTEAFF. The J gene is TRBJ1-1, the V gene TRBV5-5, with D perhaps matching TRBD1 (5 bases). This CDR3 has 15 amino acids. The germline V and J ends were trimmed by 4 bases and 0 bases, with 13 bases remaining between them. Germline V gene data show CDR1 as SGHKS and CDR2 as YYEKEE (reference sequence).

V usage is TRBV24-1 and J usage is TRBJ2-1; 9 bases map to TRBD1. J lost 4 bases, V lost 9 bases, and 3 bases had no gene match. CDR1 and CDR2 (germline): KGHDR, SFDVKD. CDR3 length equals 13 residues. CDR3 in DNA: TGTGCCACCGGGGACAGGGCTTACAATGAGCAGTTCTTC. Its translation: CATGDRAYNEQFF.

The rearrangement links TRBV12-3 or TRBV12-4 to TRBJ1-1, with D tentatively TRBD1 (6 bases). V lost 5 bases to trimming and J lost 7 bases, with 14 bases between them. The CDR3 loop spans 13 amino acids. CDR3 residues: CASSPGQTREAFF. CDR3 DNA sequence: TGTGCCAGCAGTCCCGGACAGACCCGTGAAGCTTTCTTT.

The chain combines TRBV27 with TRBJ1-5; D perhaps matches TRBD1 (5 bases). The CDR3 runs to 15 residues. Germline CDR1 is MNHEY and CDR2 is SMNVEV (reference sequence). The V end lost 0 bases, the J end lost 6 bases, and 12 bases lay between the germline ends. CDR3 sequence (DNA): TGTGCCAGCAGTTTATCGGTGGCAGGGCGTCAGCCCCAGCATTTT. As protein: CASSLSVAGRQPQHF.

This chain connects TRBV12-3 or TRBV12-4 to TRBJ2-7, with D possibly TRBD2 on 6 matching bases. The V end was cut by 4 bases, the J end by 2 bases, with 9 bases between. This CDR3 comprises 13 residues. CDR3 sequence: CASSYGSAYEQYV. CDR3 bases: TGTGCCAGCAGTTACGGGAGCGCCTACGAGCAGTACGTC.

V and J are TRBV12-3 or TRBV12-4 and TRBJ1-4, with D possibly TRBD1 on 5 matching bases. Deletions cut 6 bases from V and 12 bases from J, with 11 bases between. The CDR3 contains 11 residues. CDR3: CASRRGEELFF. The DNA for the CDR3 is TGTGCCAGCAGGAGGGGAGAGGAACTGTTTTTT.

The rearrangement joins TRBV5-4 to TRBJ2-1; TRBD2 matches 12 bases. Losses at the gene ends were 3 bases for V and 8 bases for J; bases not matched to a gene: 9. Germline CDR1 SGHNT, CDR2 YYREEE (reference sequence). The CDR3 is 16 amino acids. DNA of the CDR3: TGTGCCAGCAGCTCGACTAGCGGGAGATATATGGATGAGCAGTTCTTC. This gives the protein CASSSTSGRYMDEQFF.

V and J are TRBV2 and TRBJ1-5; D uncertain. Deletions cut 6 bases from V and 1 base from J, with 7 bases between. In germline, CDR1 is SNHLY, CDR2 FYNNEI. The CDR3 has 13 residues. This chain's CDR3 is CASSLDSNQPQHF. The DNA of the CDR3 is TGTGCCAGCAGCTTGGACAGCAATCAGCCCCAGCATTTT.

The gene calls are TRBV4-1 and TRBJ1-3; D gene ambiguous. This CDR3 is built from 15 residues. Trimming took off 0 bases at V and 7 bases at J, with 13 bases between the two ends. CDR1 and CDR2 from the germline V gene are MGHRA and YSYEKL. The CDR3 DNA sequence: TGCGCCAGCAGCCAAGATCTAGGCCACGGGAACACCATATATTTT. Protein product: CASSQDLGHGNTIYF.